Listed here are 20 T cell receptor beta chains from one sample, sequenced in a study of cytomegalovirus exposure and HLA in healthy donors. PCR amplification relied on 60 Vbeta primers (plus 13 Jbeta primers). Libraries were prepared by immunoSEQ multiplex PCR; TCRdb keeps only in-frame clonotypes and omits some of them. The data hold approximately 150,000 clones, with 85% observed a single time. Sequenced sample: PBMCs. Receptors were obtained from a man aged 30-40 years in good health and CMV-seropositive.

The rearrangement joins TRBV19 to TRBJ2-1; D perhaps matches TRBD2 (5 bases). Trimming shortened V by 1 base and J by 0 bases, and 10 bases separated the two germline ends. There are 16 residues in the CDR3. Germline V CDR1 and CDR2: LNHDA, SQIVND (reference sequence). As DNA, the CDR3 is TGTGCCAGTAGTATAGCCCCGGGGAGCTCCTACAATGAGCAGTTCTTC. Its protein product is CASSIAPGSSYNEQFF.

This sequence joins TRBV5-6 and TRBJ2-1; D is undetermined. Per germline, CDR1 SGHDT and CDR2 YYEEEE. This CDR3 is built from 13 residues. Trimming stripped 1 base from V and 7 bases from J, with 9 bases between. CDR3 residues: CASSLPARNEQFF. The CDR3, as DNA: TGTGCCAGCAGCTTGCCCGCGAGGAATGAGCAGTTCTTC.

The chain has TRBV19 and TRBJ2-3, with 9 bases matching TRBD2. From germline, CDR1 is LNHDA and CDR2 SQIVND (reference sequence). CDR3 length: 15 residues. With 3 bases clipped from V and 2 bases from J, the junction kept 3 bases outside the gene matches. CDR3 DNA: TGTGCCAGTAGTATTAGCGGGAGAATCACAGATACGCAGTATTTT. Translation: CASSISGRITDTQYF.

The chain links TRBV4-3 to TRBJ2-6, with D perhaps TRBD2 (5 bases). The CDR3 runs to 18 residues. Germline loops: CDR1 LGHNA, CDR2 YSLEER. V dropped 4 bases and J dropped 0 bases, with 16 bases sitting between them. CDR3 sequence reads: CASSPFGEGTSGANVLTF. Here the CDR3 DNA reads TGCGCCAGCAGCCCTTTCGGAGAGGGAACCTCTGGGGCCAACGTCCTGACTTTC.

The chain recombines TRBV11-1 with TRBJ2-7; 10 nucleotides match TRBD2. There are 16 residues in the CDR3. Germline V lookup: CDR1 SGHAT, CDR2 FQDESV (reference sequence). The junction had 7 bases not matched to a gene; V was cut back by 2 bases and J by 3 bases. The CDR3 spells CASSLRSGRARYEQYF. CDR3 coding DNA: TGTGCCAGCAGCTTACGCAGCGGGAGGGCTCGCTACGAGCAGTACTTC.

V and J are TRBV9 and TRBJ2-1; D is unresolved. Germline CDR1 is SGDLS and CDR2 is YYNGEE. This CDR3 spans 16 amino acids. The V end lost 0 bases, the J end lost 0 bases, and 10 bases lay between the germline ends. The CDR3 bases are TGTGCCAGCAGCGTAGAGAGTGGGCGCTCCTACAATGAGCAGTTCTTC. Amino acids: CASSVESGRSYNEQFF.

This clone has a single count. The V and J genes are TRBV7-2 and TRBJ2-7, with TRBD2 matching over 10 bases. CDR1 and CDR2 (germline): SGHTA, FQGNSA. The J segment lost 4 bases and the V segment lost 6 bases, leaving 15 bases of the junction unmatched. The CDR3 is 17 amino acids. The CDR3 DNA is TGTGCCAGCAGTCCTAGCGGGAGAAGGGCCCAAATATACGAGCAGTACTTC. Translating gives CASSPSGRRAQIYEQYF.

The chain uses TRBV9 and TRBJ2-7; possibly TRBD1 for D (6 bases). V lost 4 bases and J 2 bases, leaving 16 bases between the germline ends. In germline, CDR1 is SGDLS, CDR2 YYNGEE. The CDR3 is made up of 15 amino acids. The CDR3 sequence: CASSFTGHEAYEQYF. In DNA, the CDR3 is TGTGCCAGCAGCTTCACAGGGCATGAAGCCTACGAGCAGTACTTC.

The V and J genes are TRBV27 and TRBJ1-1; the D gene is possibly TRBD1 (6 bases). V lost 7 bases and J 1 base, leaving 19 bases between the germline ends. The CDR3 is made up of 16 amino acids. Looked up from germline, CDR1 is MNHEY and CDR2 is SMNVEV (reference sequence). The DNA of the CDR3 is TGTGCCAGCACCAAGCTGGGGGTACAGGGGAACACTGAAGCTTTCTTT. Translation gives CASTKLGVQGNTEAFF.

The chain couples TRBV29-1 to TRBJ2-7; D is possibly TRBD1 (6 bases). Germline loops: CDR1 SQVTM, CDR2 ANQGSEA. The CDR3 length is 16 residues. The germline V and J ends were trimmed by 6 bases and 0 bases, with 21 bases remaining between them. The DNA for the CDR3 is TGCAGCGTACATGACCCGGGACATTCCGGCTCCTACGAGCAGTACTTC. It yields the protein CSVHDPGHSGSYEQYF.

The J gene is TRBJ2-1, the V gene TRBV10-1; a possible D gene is TRBD2 (6 bases). This CDR3 has 15 amino acids. Deletions cut 4 bases from V and 8 bases from J, with 18 bases between. Germline V lookup: CDR1 WNHNN, CDR2 SYGVQD (reference sequence). As DNA, the CDR3 is TGCGCCAGCAGTGTCGGGTCGGCGGGGTCCGATGAGCAGTTCTTC. Its protein product is CASSVGSAGSDEQFF.

The chain joins TRBV10-3 to TRBJ2-3; D uncertain. The CDR3 is made up of 11 amino acids. V dropped 7 bases and J dropped 3 bases, with 5 bases sitting between them. Germline CDR1 ENHRY, CDR2 SYGVKD. The CDR3 region has the DNA TGTGCCATCATGCAGACAGATACGCAGTATTTT. Translation: CAIMQTDTQYF.

With regard to this clone: The junction departs from the called germline gene at one end, perhaps through a read error. J is TRBJ2-1 and V is TRBV5-5; 10 nucleotides match TRBD2. CDR1 and CDR2 (germline): SGHKS, YYEKEE (reference sequence). There are 15 residues in the CDR3. The CDR3 DNA follows: TGTGCCGGCAGCTTAAGGGCTAGCGGGGGTAATGAGCAGTTCTTC. This translates into CAGSLRASGGNEQFF. The variable domain in full, completed from reference TRBV5-5 and TRBJ2-1, reads DAGVTQSPTHLIKTRGQQVTLRCSPISGHKSVSWYQQVLGQGPQFIFQYYEKEERGRGNFPDRFSARQFPNYSSELNVNALLLGDSALYLCAGSLRASGGNEQFFGPGTRLTVL.

The gene calls are TRBV7-2 and TRBJ2-1; D remains ambiguous. Germline CDR1 SGHTA, CDR2 FQGNSA. With 5 bases removed from V and 9 bases from J, the gap between germline ends came to 11 bases. The CDR3 runs to 12 residues. CDR3 amino acids: CASSGTRSEQFF. In nucleotides, the CDR3 is TGTGCCAGCAGCGGTACTCGTTCTGAGCAGTTCTTC.

The rearrangement uses TRBV9 and TRBJ2-3; 12 nucleotides align to TRBD2. This CDR3 comprises 15 residues. The germline V gene has CDR1 SGDLS and CDR2 YYNGEE. The J segment lost 5 bases and the V segment lost 0 bases, leaving 1 base of the junction unmatched. The CDR3 loop is CASSVEGLAGDTQYF. CDR3 DNA: TGTGCCAGCAGCGTAGAGGGACTAGCGGGAGATACGCAGTATTTT.

The V and J genes are TRBV4-1 and TRBJ2-1, with TRBD1 identical over 10 bases. CDR1 is MGHRA, CDR2 YSYEKL, per germline. J lost 9 bases, V lost 3 bases, and 11 bases had no gene match. The CDR3 extends over 16 amino acids. CDR3 sequence reads: CASSQPGQGFVGEQFF. The CDR3 DNA sequence: TGCGCCAGCAGCCAGCCGGGACAGGGGTTCGTGGGTGAGCAGTTCTTC.

This chain links TRBV7-8 with TRBJ1-4, with D unresolved. CDR1 and CDR2 from the germline V gene are SGHVS and FQNEAQ. This CDR3 is 18 amino acids long. V gave up 1 base and J gave up 0 bases, with 15 bases separating them. The CDR3 coding sequence is TGTGCCAGCAGCTTAGTAGGGCAATGGAGGGCAACTAATGAAAAACTGTTTTTT. Its translation: CASSLVGQWRATNEKLFF.

The genes are TRBV19 and TRBJ2-4, with TRBD2 matching over 8 bases. Germline V gene data show CDR1 as LNHDA and CDR2 as SQIVND (reference sequence). This CDR3 has 17 amino acids. V lost 0 bases to trimming and J lost 4 bases; unmatched junction nucleotides: 8. The chain's CDR3 is CASSIDIGGLGKNIQYF. In nucleotides, the CDR3 is TGTGCCAGTAGTATAGATATAGGGGGACTAGGGAAAAACATTCAGTACTTC.

J is TRBJ1-5 and V is TRBV6-5; D call uncertain. The germline V gene has CDR1 MNHEY and CDR2 SVGAGI. The CDR3 spans 16 residues. The V end lost 0 bases, the J end lost 6 bases, and 15 bases lay between the germline ends. Here the CDR3 DNA reads TGTGCCAGCAGTTACTCGGCCCATAGGGCGGGTCAGCCCCAGCATTTT. It specifies CASSYSAHRAGQPQHF.

This chain joins TRBV4-1 and TRBJ1-2; TRBD1 agrees at 8 bases. The CDR3 sequence is 15 residues long. The germline CDR1 and CDR2 sequences are MGHRA and YSYEKL. Trimming cost V 0 bases and J 10 bases; bases outside gene matches: 10. The CDR3 protein is CASSQDSRGQRVYTF. In DNA, the CDR3 is TGCGCCAGCAGCCAAGATAGCAGGGGGCAACGGGTCTACACCTTC.